A single sample gave rise to the 16 T cell receptor beta chains below, sequenced in a study of identical twins. A single record per CDR3 protein comes from TCRdb applying MiXCR to the 5' RACE reads. The data contain some 690,000 distinct CDR3 sequences, approximately 22% of them singletons. This same sample was also taken into another study, of T cells expressing NK-cell markers.

The sample was PBMCs. The origin of the receptors is a woman aged 18-29 years in good health.

This clonotype was counted ten times or more. One junction end disagrees with the germline gene, perhaps due to a read error. The chain employs TRBV30 and TRBJ2-5, with D perhaps TRBD2 (6 bases). CDR3 length: 15 amino acids. The germline gives CDR1 GTSNPN, CDR2 SVGIG (reference sequence). CDR3 nucleotide sequence: TGTGCCTGGAGTGTACCCGGGGGATTTAATCGCGGGGTAGACTTC. Translating gives CAWSVPGGFNRGVDF. The variable domain in full, completed from reference TRBV30 and TRBJ2-5, reads SQTIHQWPATLVQPVGSPLSLECTVEGTSNPNLYWYRQAAGRGLQLLFYSVGIGQISSEVPQNLSASRPQDRQFILSSKKLLLSDSGFYLCAWSVPGGFNRGVDFGPGTRLLVL.

This clonotype turned up a few times. The rearrangement links TRBV4-1 to TRBJ2-1, with 14 bases lining up with TRBD2. V shed 0 bases, J shed 2 bases, and the junction held 15 bases outside the gene matches. This CDR3 contains 22 residues. Per the germline V gene, CDR1 is MGHRA and CDR2 is YSYEKL. The CDR3 DNA reads TGCGCCAGCAGCCAAGATTGGGCGCCGGGGACTAGCGGGAGCGTTGCCTACAATGAGCAGTTCTTC. This encodes CASSQDWAPGTSGSVAYNEQFF.

This clonotype was observed a few times. The rearrangement joins TRBV6-8 to TRBJ2-2; D gene uncertain. Trimming removed 6 bases from V and 1 base from J, with 18 bases in between. Germline V lookup: CDR1 MNHGY, CDR2 SAAAGT. The length of the CDR3 is 17 residues. The CDR3 region is CASSLPRQAVNTGELFF. The DNA of the CDR3 is TGTGCCAGCAGCCTCCCCCGACAAGCCGTGAACACCGGGGAGCTGTTTTTT.

The chain joins TRBV4-1 to TRBJ2-3; 12 nucleotides match TRBD2. The germline V gene has CDR1 MGHRA and CDR2 YSYEKL. The CDR3 consists of 18 residues. The ends lost 1 base at V and 2 bases at J; junction bases unmatched: 7. The DNA of the CDR3 is TGCGCCAGCAGCCAAGGGATGCTAGCGGGAGGGCACACAGATACGCAGTATTTT. Amino acids: CASSQGMLAGGHTDTQYF.

The sample holds many counts of this clonotype. The rearrangement links TRBV7-8 to TRBJ2-7; D perhaps matches TRBD1 (6 bases). This CDR3 comprises 13 residues. Germline V lookup: CDR1 SGHVS, CDR2 FQNEAQ. Trimming shortened V by 5 bases and J by 3 bases, and 11 bases separated the two germline ends. The CDR3 DNA reads as TGTGCCAGCAGCCCCGAGACAGGCTACGAGCAGTACTTC. Residues: CASSPETGYEQYF.

In this sample, this clonotype turned up once. V is TRBV7-9 and J is TRBJ2-1, with a possible D match to TRBD2 (6 bases). V lost 5 bases and J 13 bases, leaving 12 bases between the germline ends. The CDR3 has 11 residues. Germline V gene data show CDR1 as SEHNR and CDR2 as FQNEAQ (reference sequence). The CDR3 protein is CASSITSNQFF. CDR3 bases: TGTGCCAGCAGCATTACTAGCAACCAGTTCTTC. Complete variable domain (other parts from reference TRBV7-9 and TRBJ2-1): DTGVSQNPRHKITKRGQNVTFRCDPISEHNRLYWYRQTLGQGPEFLTYFQNEAQLEKSRLLSDRFSAERPKGSFSTLEIQRTEQGDSAMYLCASSITSNQFFGPGTRLTVL.

The chain links TRBV3-1 to TRBJ2-3; maybe TRBD2 (6 bases). CDR3 length equals 16 residues. Germline values: CDR1 LGHDT, CDR2 YNNKEL (reference sequence). Trimming took off 4 bases at V and 1 base at J, with 15 bases between the two ends. The CDR3 here is CASSPSLAARTDTQYF. The CDR3 region has the DNA TGTGCCAGCAGCCCATCACTAGCAGCTCGCACAGATACGCAGTATTTT.

This clonotype turned up a few times. The V and J genes are TRBV29-1 and TRBJ2-2, with D unresolved. This CDR3 comprises 11 residues. Trimming shortened V by 6 bases and J by 9 bases, and 11 bases separated the two germline ends. Germline CDR1 and CDR2: SQVTM and ANQGSEA. Written as DNA, the CDR3 is TGCAGCGTCGCGAGAGTCCGGGAGCTGTTTTTT. This gives the protein CSVARVRELFF.

This clonotype occurred many times. The chain employs TRBV12-3 or TRBV12-4 and TRBJ2-7, with 7 nucleotides matching TRBD2. The J segment lost 4 bases and the V segment lost 6 bases, leaving 12 bases of the junction unmatched. The length of the CDR3 is 15 residues. The CDR3 loop is CASREREAGKYEQYF. CDR3 coding DNA: TGTGCCAGCAGGGAGAGGGAAGCGGGAAAGTACGAGCAGTACTTC.

Only a few counts were recorded for this clonotype. The chain couples TRBV20-1 to TRBJ2-7; TRBD2 agrees at 8 bases. This CDR3 contains 14 residues. From germline, CDR1 is DFQATT and CDR2 SNEGSKA (reference sequence). Trimming cost V 6 bases and J 3 bases; bases outside gene matches: 10. The CDR3 reads CSAVHSGNYYEQYF. CDR3 DNA sequence: TGCAGTGCCGTGCATAGCGGGAATTACTACGAGCAGTACTTC.

The chain has TRBV29-1 and TRBJ2-2; 8 nucleotides match TRBD2. V gave up 6 bases and J gave up 3 bases; unmatched junction bases: 3. The CDR3 spans 13 residues. The germline V gene has CDR1 SQVTM and CDR2 ANQGSEA. The CDR3 loop reads CSVLSGDTGELFF. The CDR3 bases are TGCAGCGTCCTTAGCGGGGACACCGGGGAGCTGTTTTTT.

This clonotype was recorded a few times. The rearrangement uses TRBV12-3 or TRBV12-4 and TRBJ1-4; tentatively, D is TRBD1 (5 bases). This CDR3 region has 13 residues. Trimming removed 5 bases from V and 8 bases from J, with 12 bases in between. In nucleotides, the CDR3 is TGTGCCAGCAGTCAGCAGGGAGGGGAAAAACTGTTTTTT. As protein: CASSQQGGEKLFF.

The V call is TRBV7-2, the J call TRBJ2-1; possibly TRBD1 or TRBD2 for D (5 bases each). With 5 bases removed from V and 9 bases from J, the gap between germline ends came to 26 bases. This CDR3 comprises 17 residues. Germline V CDR1 and CDR2: SGHTA, FQGNSA. CDR3 sequence (DNA): TGTGCCAGCAGCACGAGTCGGGACCCCTTCCACAACGGTGAGCAGTTCTTC. Its translation: CASSTSRDPFHNGEQFF.

At least ten counts were recorded for this clonotype. The rearrangement uses TRBV7-9 and TRBJ2-7, with D uncertain. The CDR3 is 11 residues long. Trimming removed 11 bases from V and 2 bases from J, with 10 bases in between. Per the germline V gene, CDR1 is SEHNR and CDR2 is FQNEAQ (reference sequence). The CDR3 nucleotides are TGTGCCTCGGGCAAGACCTACGAGCAGTACTTC. This translates into CASGKTYEQYF. Filled out from reference TRBV7-9 and TRBJ2-7, the complete variable domain reads DTGVSQNPRHKITKRGQNVTFRCDPISEHNRLYWYRQTLGQGPEFLTYFQNEAQLEKSRLLSDRFSAERPKGSFSTLEIQRTEQGDSAMYLCASGKTYEQYFGPGTRLTVT.

This clonotype was observed a few times. The chain joins TRBV7-2 to TRBJ2-1; 13 nucleotides match TRBD2. The V and J ends lost 5 bases and 8 bases, in that order; junction bases with no gene match: 9. This CDR3 spans 16 amino acids. Germline CDR1 and CDR2: SGHTA and FQGNSA. The DNA of the CDR3 is TGTGCCAGCAGCAGGACTAGCGGGAGTCGGAGGGATGAGCAGTTCTTC. Encoded protein: CASSRTSGSRRDEQFF.

The rearrangement joins TRBV24-1 to TRBJ2-1, with 7 bases aligning to TRBD2. Germline V gene sequence: CDR1 KGHDR, CDR2 SFDVKD. J was trimmed by 7 bases and V by 1 base; bases with no gene match: 3. This CDR3 has 14 amino acids. CDR3 sequence (DNA): TGTGCCACCAGTGATTTCCGGCGGGGGAATGAGCAGTTCTTC. Its protein is CATSDFRRGNEQFF.